The source of this T cell receptor (beta chain) is a study of beta chain features in type 1 diabetes. As every portion of the isolated RNA was reverse transcribed, the sequencing read expressed TCRB transcripts. Clones were read by immunoSEQ multiplex PCR, and TCRdb kept only the in-frame ones, dropping some. The sample contains about 230,000 clones, about 10% of which appear only once. The germline gives CDR1 SGHVS, CDR2 FQNEAQ. CDR3 size: 12 residues. V lost 5 bases, J lost 4 bases, and 8 bases lay in between. Input material: naive CD4+ T cells from blood. This TCR was sampled from a woman between 18 and 29 years old in good health. The V and J genes are TRBV7-8 and TRBJ1-1; unclear D gene. The CDR3 sequence: CASSRDGTEAFF. The CDR3 DNA reads as TGTGCCAGCAGCCGCGATGGCACTGAAGCTTTCTTT.